This T cell receptor (beta chain) was captured by sequencing in a study of CD8+CD57+ T cells in acquired aplastic anemia. Study details: DNA per sorted CD4+ or CD8+ sample ranged roughly 0.19 to 30 ug, averaging approximately 3.1 ug. Study results and limitations: Patients showed no significant difference from controls in CD8+ Simpson's diversity.

Both TCR beta VDJ combination and CDR3 sequence profiling were carried out. Genomic DNA was the template for this profiling. TCRdb recomputed calls from the reads with MiXCR, one row per CDR3 protein. The profile shows roughly 290,000 distinct CDR3 sequences, approximately 58% of them singletons. The authors sequenced patients whose flow cytometry had shown CD8+CD57+ cell expansion. Everyone among the patients had severe acquired aplastic anemia. Blood came from patients not yet given any therapy. This clonotype was recorded at least ten times. The antigen is not known. The ends lost 3 bases at V and 5 bases at J; junction bases unmatched: 11. The CDR3 totals 17 residues.

Input material: sorted CD4+, CD8+, or CD8+CD57+ T cells (not recorded which) from PBMCs. This receptor was obtained from a human donor with aplastic anemia. The chain couples TRBV12-3 or TRBV12-4 to TRBJ2-5, with 11 bases lining up with TRBD2. The CDR3 reads CASSFGASGRSSETQYF. CDR3 in DNA: TGTGCCAGCAGTTTTGGGGCTAGCGGGAGGTCTTCGGAGACCCAGTACTTC.